The 18 T cell receptor beta chains reported below all come from one sample, sequenced in a study of blood T cell repertoires in COVID-19. Method: immunoSEQ multiplex PCR; TCRdb's copy keeps in-frame clones and lacks some. The sample consists of 250,000 to 300,000 clones, approximately 91% of them appearing once. Sequences were obtained from peripheral blood. The origin of the receptors is a woman aged 25 to 39 with acute or convalescent COVID-19.

The chain has TRBV19 and TRBJ2-7, with TRBD1 identical over 7 bases. Germline V lookup: CDR1 LNHDA, CDR2 SQIVND (reference sequence). This CDR3 contains 14 residues. J gave up 2 bases and V 10 bases, and 11 bases lay outside the gene matches. CDR3 nucleotides: TGTGCCACCTCTTCACAGGGGCGGGCCTACGAGCAGTACTTC. Its protein product is CATSSQGRAYEQYF.

The chain uses TRBV7-2 and TRBJ2-3, with 7 bases fitting TRBD2. Looked up from germline, CDR1 is SGHTA and CDR2 is FQGNSA. Unmatched junction bases numbered 4, after V lost 2 bases and J lost 5 bases. CDR3 length: 14 amino acids. CDR3 loop: CASSLRRERDTQYF. DNA for the CDR3: TGTGCCAGCAGCTTACGGCGGGAGAGAGATACGCAGTATTTT. The full variable domain, in which reference TRBV7-2 and TRBJ2-3 provide the parts outside the CDR3, is GAGVSQSPSNKVTEKGKDVELRCDPISGHTALYWYRQSLGQGLEFLIYFQGNSAPDKSGLPSDRFSAERTGGSVSTLTIQRTQQEDSAVYLCASSLRRERDTQYFGPGTRLTVL.

The chain joins TRBV20-1 to TRBJ2-3, with 7 bases that match TRBD2. V trimming: 3 bases; J trimming: 2 bases; junction bases outside the gene matches: 5. Germline-derived CDR1 and CDR2 are DFQATT and SNEGSKA (reference sequence). The length of the CDR3 is 14 residues. The CDR3 coding sequence is TGCAGTGCTAGTATAGCGGGTAACACAGATACGCAGTATTTT. It codes for CSASIAGNTDTQYF.

The chain has TRBV30 and TRBJ1-2, with TRBD1 identical over 8 bases. V lost 2 bases and J lost 0; bases outside the gene matches: 11. Germline V CDR1 and CDR2: GTSNPN, SVGIG (reference sequence). CDR3 length: 17 residues. The DNA for the CDR3 is TGTGCCTGGAGTCGAAGTAAGACAGGGGTCTCTAACTATGGCTACACCTTC. Amino acids: CAWSRSKTGVSNYGYTF.

This chain joins TRBV21-1 and TRBJ2-3; TRBD2 is the table's D call and was not checked against the DNA. TRBV21-1 represents a pseudogene. The CDR3 covers 22 residues. The CDR3 sequence: CASSKGCPGSGCVVTNTDTQYF. The CDR3 bases are TGTGCCAGCAGCAAAGGGTGCCCGGGATCGGGATGTGTCGTGACGAACACAGATACGCAGTATTTT.

The chain has TRBV19 and TRBJ1-4; D may be TRBD1 (5 bases). Germline V CDR1 and CDR2: LNHDA, SQIVND (reference sequence). The V end lost 4 bases, the J end lost 9 bases, and 18 bases lay between the germline ends. CDR3 size: 15 residues. This CDR3 is CASSRETRDSQKLFF. CDR3 nucleotides: TGTGCCAGTAGTAGAGAGACCCGGGACTCCCAAAAACTGTTTTTT.

This rearrangement joins TRBV24-1 to TRBJ2-1; 7 bases agree with TRBD1. The CDR3 length is 16 residues. Looked up from germline, CDR1 is KGHDR and CDR2 is SFDVKD. Trimming removed 4 bases from V and 1 base from J; junction bases left unmatched: 6. This CDR3 reads CATSDPGGNSYNEQFF. CDR3 sequence (DNA): TGTGCCACCAGTGACCCAGGGGGAAATTCCTACAATGAGCAGTTCTTC.

The CDR3 loop is CASSRTQETQYF. Here the CDR3 DNA reads TGTGCCAGTAGTAGGACTCAAGAGACCCAGTACTTC. This rearrangement joins TRBV19 to TRBJ2-5, with D tentatively TRBD2 (5 bases). The V end was cut by 4 bases, the J end by 2 bases, with 5 bases between. The CDR3 contains 12 residues. The V gene's germline CDR1 is LNHDA and CDR2 SQIVND (reference sequence).

With respect to this clone: The sample has other DNA sequences that encode this CDR3 too. This sequence joins TRBV5-1 and TRBJ2-1, with 13 nucleotides matching TRBD2. Germline values: CDR1 SGHRS, CDR2 YFSETQ. CDR3 size: 15 residues. V dropped 4 bases and J dropped 8; count of bases not matched to a gene: 6. CDR3 residues: CASSPGLAGADEQFF. The CDR3 DNA reads as TGCGCCAGCAGCCCTGGACTAGCGGGAGCGGATGAGCAGTTCTTC.

The chain recombines TRBV6-2 or TRBV6-3 with TRBJ1-5; unclear D gene. The CDR3 totals 13 residues. Trimming took 5 bases from V and 0 from J, leaving 5 bases between them. CDR1 MNHEY and CDR2 SVGEGT come from the germline V gene. The CDR3 DNA is TGTGCCAGCAGTCAGTTTAGCAATCAGCCCCAGCATTTT. It yields the protein CASSQFSNQPQHF.

The V and J genes are TRBV24-1 and TRBJ2-2, with 7 bases that match TRBD2. The ends lost 6 bases at V and 4 bases at J; junction bases unmatched: 4. Germline loops: CDR1 KGHDR, CDR2 SFDVKD. This CDR3 has 14 amino acids. The CDR3 DNA reads TGTGCCACCAGTTTGGGCGGGAGCACCGGGGAGCTGTTTTTT. As protein: CATSLGGSTGELFF.

The rearrangement uses TRBV7-2 and TRBJ2-1, with TRBD2 matching 7 bases. Trimming took 0 bases from V and 4 from J; bases not matched to a gene: 9. The CDR3 is 17 residues long. Germline V lookup: CDR1 SGHTA, CDR2 FQGNSA. CDR3 region: CASSLARAGAKYNEQFF. DNA for the CDR3: TGTGCCAGCAGCTTAGCGCGGGCGGGAGCCAAGTACAATGAGCAGTTCTTC.

DNA of the CDR3: TGTGCCAGTAGTATCCTGCTACCACAGGGCGTTATGAACACTGAAGCTTTCTTT. It codes for CASSILLPQGVMNTEAFF. This sequence joins TRBV19 and TRBJ1-1; tentatively, D is TRBD1 (6 bases). The CDR3 runs 18 residues. Germline V gene lookup returns CDR1 LNHDA and CDR2 SQIVND (reference sequence). The V end lost 3 bases, the J end lost 0 bases, and 20 bases lay between the germline ends.

The rearrangement joins TRBV5-1 to TRBJ2-1, with 11 bases identical to TRBD2. Looked up from germline, CDR1 is SGHRS and CDR2 is YFSETQ. The CDR3 contains 16 residues. The J segment lost 9 bases and the V segment lost 0 bases, leaving 8 bases of the junction unmatched. In DNA, the CDR3 is TGCGCCAGCAGCTTGGAGCTAGCGGGGGGTTTAGTTGAGCAGTTCTTC. As protein: CASSLELAGGLVEQFF. Using reference TRBV5-1 and TRBJ2-1 for the parts outside the CDR3, the full variable domain is KAGVTQTPRYLIKTRGQQVTLSCSPISGHRSVSWYQQTPGQGLQFLFEYFSETQRNKGNFPGRFSGRQFSNSRSEMNVSTLELGDSALYLCASSLELAGGLVEQFFGPGTRLTVL.

The V call is TRBV5-5, the J call TRBJ1-5; 7 bases map to TRBD1. Germline V CDR1 and CDR2: SGHKS, YYEKEE (reference sequence). V lost 2 bases and J lost 5; bases outside the gene matches: 1. The CDR3 is made up of 13 amino acids. Here the CDR3 reads CASSFQGDQPQHF. DNA for the CDR3: TGTGCCAGCAGCTTTCAGGGGGATCAGCCCCAGCATTTT.

The gene calls are TRBV7-3 and TRBJ2-3, with 7 nucleotides matching TRBD2. Germline V CDR1 and CDR2: SGHTA, FQGTGA. The CDR3 runs 17 residues. After removal of 4 bases from V and 5 bases from J, the junction contained 15 bases not matched to a gene. The CDR3 DNA reads as TGTGCCAGCAGCTCTCCCGGGACTACTGGAGCCGGAGATACGCAGTATTTT. It specifies CASSSPGTTGAGDTQYF.

The V call is TRBV9, the J call TRBJ2-2; 12 bases are a match to TRBD2. From germline, CDR1 is SGDLS and CDR2 YYNGEE. Unmatched junction bases numbered 6, after V lost 0 bases and J lost 3 bases. This CDR3 region has 18 residues. The CDR3 coding sequence is TGTGCCAGCAGCGTAGTGACTAGCGGGAGTAGGGACACCGGGGAGCTGTTTTTT. Protein product: CASSVVTSGSRDTGELFF. Looking up the rest from reference TRBV9 and TRBJ2-2 gives the full variable domain: DSGVTQTPKHLITATGQRVTLRCSPRSGDLSVYWYQQSLDQGLQFLIQYYNGEERAKGNILERFSAQQFPDLHSELNLSSLELGDSALYFCASSVVTSGSRDTGELFFGEGSRLTVL.

The chain combines TRBV29-1 with TRBJ2-3; TRBD2 matches at 10 bases. Germline V gene sequence: CDR1 SQVTM, CDR2 ANQGSEA. The CDR3 extends over 13 amino acids. V shed 6 bases and J 2 bases; nucleotides not matched to a gene: 2. CDR3 region: CSVGTSATDTQYF. The CDR3 DNA sequence: TGCAGCGTGGGGACTAGCGCCACAGATACGCAGTATTTT.